In its sample, the clone carrying this T cell receptor (beta chain) was seen once. What it recognizes is unknown. The PCR made use of 60 Vbeta and 13 Jbeta primers. The table came from immunoSEQ multiplex PCR; TCRdb's copy has only in-frame clones and leaves some out. The sample contains over 150,000 clones, 60% to 80% of which appear only once. The entry originates in a study of cytomegalovirus exposure and HLA in healthy donors. Study findings and constraints: Among TCR beta chains, those listed as cytomegalovirus-associated numbered about 160. Many donors shared some public TCRs, even though most TCR sequences were rare. Most subjects had HLA-A and HLA-B alleles reportedly predicted accurately by TCR beta sequences. Several of the most significant clusters were apparently associated with common viral pathogens in a later analysis.

There are 14 residues in the CDR3. Trimming stripped 4 bases from V and 2 bases from J, with 8 bases between. The V gene's germline CDR1 is MNHEY and CDR2 SMNVEV (reference sequence). The sequenced material came from PBMCs. V and J are TRBV27 and TRBJ2-2, with D hard to call. The TCR comes from a man aged 18 to 30 in good health and CMV-seropositive. The CDR3: CASSYSYNTGELFF. CDR3 DNA: TGTGCCAGCAGTTATAGCTACAACACCGGGGAGCTGTTTTTT.